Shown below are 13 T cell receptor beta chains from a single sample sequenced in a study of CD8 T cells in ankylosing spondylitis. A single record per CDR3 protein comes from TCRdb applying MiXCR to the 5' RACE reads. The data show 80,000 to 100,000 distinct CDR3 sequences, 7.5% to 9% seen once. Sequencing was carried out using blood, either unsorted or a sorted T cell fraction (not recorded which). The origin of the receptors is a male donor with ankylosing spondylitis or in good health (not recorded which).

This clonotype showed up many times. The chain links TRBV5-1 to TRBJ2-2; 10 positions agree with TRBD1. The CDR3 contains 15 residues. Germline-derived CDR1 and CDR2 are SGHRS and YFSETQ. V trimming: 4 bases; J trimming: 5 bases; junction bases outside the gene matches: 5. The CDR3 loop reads CASSPTGGITGELFF. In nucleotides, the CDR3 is TGCGCCAGCAGCCCGACAGGGGGCATTACCGGGGAGCTGTTTTTT.

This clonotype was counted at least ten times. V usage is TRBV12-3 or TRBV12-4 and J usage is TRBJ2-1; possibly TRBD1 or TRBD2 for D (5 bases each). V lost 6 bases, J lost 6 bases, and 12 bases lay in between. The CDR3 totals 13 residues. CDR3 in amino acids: CASSREGTNEQFF. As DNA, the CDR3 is TGTGCCAGCAGCCGCGAGGGGACCAATGAGCAGTTCTTC.

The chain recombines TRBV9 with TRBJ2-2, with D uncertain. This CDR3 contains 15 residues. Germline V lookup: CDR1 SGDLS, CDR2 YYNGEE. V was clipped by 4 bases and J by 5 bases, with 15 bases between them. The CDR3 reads CASSPIRQGTGELFF. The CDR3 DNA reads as TGTGCCAGCAGCCCTATACGCCAAGGGACCGGGGAGCTGTTTTTT.

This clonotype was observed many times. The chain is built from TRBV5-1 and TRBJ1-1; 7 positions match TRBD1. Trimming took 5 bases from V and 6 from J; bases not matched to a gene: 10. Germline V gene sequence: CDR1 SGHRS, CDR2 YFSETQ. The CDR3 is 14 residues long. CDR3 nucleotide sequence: TGCGCCAGCAGGCCCTCTTTCCAGGGGGCTGAAGCTTTCTTT. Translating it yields CASRPSFQGAEAFF.

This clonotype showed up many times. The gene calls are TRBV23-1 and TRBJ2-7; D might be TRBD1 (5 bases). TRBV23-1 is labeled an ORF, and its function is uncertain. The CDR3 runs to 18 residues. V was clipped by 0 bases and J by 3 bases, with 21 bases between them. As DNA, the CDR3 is TGCGCCAGCAGTCAATCGGCAGGGAAACTCGCTTCAGTCTACGAGCAGTACTTC. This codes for CASSQSAGKLASVYEQYF.

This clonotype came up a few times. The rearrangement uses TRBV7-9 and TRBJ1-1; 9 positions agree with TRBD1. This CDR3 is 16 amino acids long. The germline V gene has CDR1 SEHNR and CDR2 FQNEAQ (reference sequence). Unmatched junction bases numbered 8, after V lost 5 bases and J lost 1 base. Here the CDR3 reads CASSRQPGQGNTEAFF. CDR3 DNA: TGTGCCAGCAGCCGACAACCGGGACAGGGGAACACTGAAGCTTTCTTT.

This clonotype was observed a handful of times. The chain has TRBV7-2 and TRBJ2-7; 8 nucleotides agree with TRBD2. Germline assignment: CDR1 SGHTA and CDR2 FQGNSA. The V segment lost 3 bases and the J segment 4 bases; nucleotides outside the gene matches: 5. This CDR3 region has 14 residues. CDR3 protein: CASSFERGLYEQYF. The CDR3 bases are TGTGCCAGCAGCTTTGAGCGGGGGTTATACGAGCAGTACTTC.

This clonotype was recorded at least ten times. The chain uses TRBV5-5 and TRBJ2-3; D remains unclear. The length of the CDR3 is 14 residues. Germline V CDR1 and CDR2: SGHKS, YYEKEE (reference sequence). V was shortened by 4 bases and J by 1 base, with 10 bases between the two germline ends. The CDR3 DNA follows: TGTGCCAGCAGCCTTGGTCCTGGCACAGATACGCAGTATTTT. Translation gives CASSLGPGTDTQYF.

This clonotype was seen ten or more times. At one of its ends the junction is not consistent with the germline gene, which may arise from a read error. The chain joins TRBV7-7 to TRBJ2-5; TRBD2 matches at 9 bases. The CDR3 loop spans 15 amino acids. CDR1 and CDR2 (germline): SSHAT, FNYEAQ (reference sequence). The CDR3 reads CASSLVTSGQETQYF. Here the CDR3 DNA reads TGTGCTAGCAGCTTAGTGACTAGCGGTCAAGAGACCCAGTACTTC.

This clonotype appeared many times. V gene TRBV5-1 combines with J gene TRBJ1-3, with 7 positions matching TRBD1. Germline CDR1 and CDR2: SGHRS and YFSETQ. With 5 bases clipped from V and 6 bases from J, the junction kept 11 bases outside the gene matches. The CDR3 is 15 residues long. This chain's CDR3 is CASRQGGESANTIYF. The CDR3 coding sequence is TGCGCCAGCAGACAAGGGGGCGAATCCGCAAACACCATATATTTT.

The CDR3 DNA sequence: TGCAGCGTTCTTTGGACAGGGAACACCGGGGAGCTGTTTTTT. Translation gives CSVLWTGNTGELFF. The chain combines TRBV29-1 with TRBJ2-2; 7 nucleotides match TRBD1. With 5 bases clipped from V and 1 base from J, the junction kept 4 bases outside the gene matches. The CDR3 spans 14 residues. The germline gives CDR1 SQVTM, CDR2 ANQGSEA.

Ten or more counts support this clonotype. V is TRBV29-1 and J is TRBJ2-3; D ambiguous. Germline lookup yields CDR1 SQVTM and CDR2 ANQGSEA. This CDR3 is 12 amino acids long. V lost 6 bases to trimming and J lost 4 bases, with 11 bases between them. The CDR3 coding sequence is TGCAGCGTGGAACTTGAGGCAGATACGCAGTATTTT. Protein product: CSVELEADTQYF.

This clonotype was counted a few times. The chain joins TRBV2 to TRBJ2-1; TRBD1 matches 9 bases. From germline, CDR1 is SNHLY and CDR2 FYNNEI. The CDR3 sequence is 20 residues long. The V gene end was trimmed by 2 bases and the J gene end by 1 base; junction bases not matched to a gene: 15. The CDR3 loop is CASSERGTGIYIGSYNEQFF. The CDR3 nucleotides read TGTGCCAGCAGTGAAAGAGGGACAGGGATTTACATAGGGTCCTACAATGAGCAGTTCTTC.